The text below deals with one T cell receptor (beta chain). With 60 Vbeta and 13 Jbeta primers, the PCR was carried out. Repertoires were generated with immunoSEQ multiplex PCR, while TCRdb's copy carries only in-frame clones and drops some. This table holds over 150,000 clones, approximately 80% found once. This sample stems from a study of cytomegalovirus exposure and HLA in healthy donors. The CDR3 is made up of 15 amino acids. Trimming took 4 bases from V and 6 from J; bases not matched to a gene: 4. CDR1 and CDR2 from the germline V gene are SGHNT and YYREEE (reference sequence). This clonotype originated in a man in his late teens or twenties in good health and CMV-seropositive. The rearrangement links TRBV5-4 to TRBJ2-1, with 13 bases identical to TRBD2. The sample taken for sequencing was PBMCs. The CDR3: CASSPGTSGINEQFF. In nucleotides, the CDR3 is TGTGCCAGCAGCCCCGGGACTAGCGGGATCAATGAGCAGTTCTTC.